One sample yielded the 17 T cell receptor beta chains listed below, sequenced in a study of T cell responses to AZD1222 COVID-19 vaccine. Sequenced by immunoSEQ multiplex PCR; TCRdb stores in-frame clones only, minus some. The sample consists of over 130,000 clones, 80% to 95% of them appearing once. The input for sequencing was peripheral blood, taken 28 days after the second AZD1222 dose. All receptors derive from an adult who received the AZD1222 COVID-19 vaccine.

The chain employs TRBV6-1 and TRBJ2-7, with 8 bases fitting TRBD1. This CDR3 is built from 17 residues. The germline CDR1 and CDR2 sequences are MNHNS and SASEGT. J lost 0 bases, V lost 0 bases, and 7 bases had no gene match. The CDR3 coding sequence is TGTGCCAGCAGTGAAGCCGCGGGACAGGTATACTCCTACGAGCAGTACTTC. This gives the protein CASSEAAGQVYSYEQYF.

The chain has TRBV10-3 and TRBJ1-1; D is ambiguous. Looked up from germline, CDR1 is ENHRY and CDR2 is SYGVKD. This CDR3 contains 15 residues. V lost 0 bases and J 3 bases, leaving 11 bases between the germline ends. The CDR3 is CAISESAHRDTEAFF. The CDR3 nucleotides read TGTGCCATCAGTGAGTCGGCCCACCGGGACACTGAAGCTTTCTTT.

The chain carries TRBV11-2 and TRBJ2-1, with 9 bases identical to TRBD1. Germline V gene data show CDR1 as SGHAT and CDR2 as FQNNGV. The CDR3 length is 15 residues. The ends lost 4 bases at V and 4 bases at J; junction bases unmatched: 5. CDR3: CASSWDRAIYNEQFF. The CDR3 nucleotides are TGTGCCAGCAGCTGGGACAGGGCGATTTACAATGAGCAGTTCTTC.

The chain links TRBV27 to TRBJ2-3; D gene unclear. The CDR3 length is 16 residues. Trimming cost V 3 bases and J 0 bases, with 13 bases left between them. CDR1 and CDR2 (germline): MNHEY, SMNVEV (reference sequence). The CDR3 bases are TGTGCCAGCAGTTTTCTTCAGACCGCTAGCACAGATACGCAGTATTTT. Its protein product is CASSFLQTASTDTQYF.

The chain employs TRBV12-3 or TRBV12-4 and TRBJ1-1; perhaps TRBD1 as D (5 bases). V dropped 3 bases and J dropped 13 bases, with 15 bases sitting between them. This CDR3 region has 12 residues. The CDR3 region is CASSFRRGEIFF. For the CDR3, the DNA is TGTGCCAGCAGTTTTAGGAGGGGCGAGATTTTCTTT.

The chain combines TRBV6-1 with TRBJ1-3; D gene unclear. The CDR3 contains 14 residues. Germline CDR1 and CDR2: MNHNS and SASEGT. V lost 3 bases and J lost 4, with 10 bases in between. The CDR3 is CASSDFSLGNTIYF. The CDR3, as DNA: TGTGCCAGCAGTGATTTTTCCCTCGGAAACACCATATATTTT.

The chain couples TRBV5-1 to TRBJ1-1; D gene uncertain. Per the germline V gene, CDR1 is SGHRS and CDR2 is YFSETQ. The ends were cut back, 4 bases at V and 1 base at J, with 8 bases in the middle. The CDR3 is 13 residues long. The CDR3 nucleotides are TGCGCCAGCAGCCCCGATGGGAACACTGAAGCTTTCTTT. Protein product: CASSPDGNTEAFF.

CDR3 sequence reads: CASSERQGARNQPQHF. The CDR3 nucleotides are TGCGCCAGCAGTGAAAGACAGGGGGCACGCAATCAGCCCCAGCATTTT. The rearrangement joins TRBV10-2 to TRBJ1-5; 10 bases line up with TRBD1. J was trimmed by 2 bases and V by 3 bases; bases with no gene match: 4. The CDR3 runs to 16 residues. The V gene's germline CDR1 is WSHSY and CDR2 SAAADI.

This chain joins TRBV13 and TRBJ2-6, with D possibly TRBD1 on 6 matching bases. V was trimmed by 6 bases and J by 0 bases, leaving 18 bases between them. The CDR3 is 18 residues long. Germline loops: CDR1 PRHDT, CDR2 FYEKMQ (reference sequence). CDR3 sequence: CASSSVGQTSSGANVLTF. For the CDR3, the DNA is TGTGCCAGCAGTTCCGTCGGACAGACAAGCTCTGGGGCCAACGTCCTGACTTTC.

The chain is built from TRBV14 and TRBJ2-5, with D perhaps TRBD2 (5 bases). CDR1 and CDR2 from the germline V gene are SGHDN and FVKESK. The germline V and J ends were trimmed by 1 base and 4 bases, with 10 bases remaining between them. This CDR3 has 14 amino acids. The CDR3: CASSQVRGLETQYF. Here the CDR3 DNA reads TGTGCCAGCAGCCAAGTTCGGGGTCTAGAGACCCAGTACTTC. The complete variable domain, with remaining parts taken from reference TRBV14 and TRBJ2-5, reads EAGVTQFPSHSVIEKGQTVTLRCDPISGHDNLYWYRRVMGKEIKFLLHFVKESKQDESGMPNNRFLAERTGGTYSTLKVQPAELEDSGVYFCASSQVRGLETQYFGPGTRLLVL.

This clone was picked up one time. The V call is TRBV6-5, the J call TRBJ1-3, with D perhaps TRBD1 (5 bases). Trimming took 2 bases from V and 3 from J, leaving 8 bases between them. From germline, CDR1 is MNHEY and CDR2 SVGAGI. The CDR3 loop spans 14 amino acids. In nucleotides, the CDR3 is TGTGCCAGCAGTTACGGAACAGGTGGAAACACCATATATTTT. It codes for CASSYGTGGNTIYF.

This clone was picked up one time. The rearrangement links TRBV5-1 to TRBJ1-1; no reliable D call. Trimming removed 0 bases from V and 3 bases from J, with 15 bases in between. Per the germline V gene, CDR1 is SGHRS and CDR2 is YFSETQ. The CDR3 sequence is 16 residues long. The CDR3 DNA sequence: TGCGCCAGCAGCTTGGATGTCCGGGAGAAGGACACTGAAGCTTTCTTT. Translation gives CASSLDVREKDTEAFF.

The V gene is TRBV5-1, the J gene TRBJ1-6; 7 nucleotides align to TRBD1. CDR1 and CDR2 (germline): SGHRS, YFSETQ. There are 18 residues in the CDR3. Trimming cost V 4 bases and J 0 bases; bases outside gene matches: 10. CDR3 DNA sequence: TGCGCCAGCAGCCTTACGACAGGGACCCTCTCCTATAATTCACCCCTCCACTTT. It encodes CASSLTTGTLSYNSPLHF.

The chain has TRBV19 and TRBJ2-1, with 8 positions matching TRBD2. V gave up 2 bases and J gave up 2 bases; unmatched junction bases: 5. The V gene's germline CDR1 is LNHDA and CDR2 SQIVND (reference sequence). The CDR3 runs 16 residues. The CDR3 region is CASSIFGGRTYNEQFF. DNA of the CDR3: TGTGCCAGTAGTATATTCGGCGGGAGGACCTACAATGAGCAGTTCTTC.

V is TRBV27 and J is TRBJ2-7; a weak D match, TRBD2 (5 bases). Germline V gene data show CDR1 as MNHEY and CDR2 as SMNVEV (reference sequence). Trimming took off 4 bases at V and 2 bases at J, with 9 bases between the two ends. The CDR3 is made up of 13 amino acids. As DNA, the CDR3 is TGTGCCAGCAGTTGGACTTATACCTACGAGCAGTACTTC. Its translation: CASSWTYTYEQYF.

The DNA for the CDR3 is TGCAGCGTTGTAGGGGGCGGAGGCTATGGCTACACCTTC. Translation: CSVVGGGGYGYTF. The chain has TRBV29-1 and TRBJ1-2, with 7 nucleotides matching TRBD1. The CDR3 length is 13 residues. With V trimmed by 4 bases and J by 4 bases, 6 bases remained unmatched. The germline gives CDR1 SQVTM, CDR2 ANQGSEA.

This chain connects TRBV6-5 to TRBJ1-1; 9 positions match TRBD1. Germline V gene lookup returns CDR1 MNHEY and CDR2 SVGAGI. Losses at the gene ends were 11 bases for V and 0 bases for J; bases not matched to a gene: 4. CDR3 size: 13 residues. The CDR3 sequence is CAGGQGMNTEAFF. The CDR3 nucleotides read TGTGCCGGCGGACAGGGGATGAACACTGAAGCTTTCTTT.